This T cell receptor beta chain appears in the sequencing data of a study of blood T cell repertoires in COVID-19. Study-level information: Spain, Italy and the United States supplied samples that represented acute and convalescent COVID-19.

Libraries were prepared by immunoSEQ multiplex PCR; TCRdb keeps only in-frame clonotypes and omits some of them. The sample holds more than 300,000 clones; under 95% are singletons and the top ten take less than 3.5%. After removal of 2 bases from V and 9 bases from J, the junction contained 6 bases not matched to a gene. Looked up from germline, CDR1 is MDHEN and CDR2 is SYDVKM. The CDR3 is made up of 14 amino acids. The specimen sequenced was peripheral blood. The TCR sequence derives from a woman under 30 who had recovered from COVID-19. The rearrangement joins TRBV28 to TRBJ2-7; 11 bases are a match to TRBD2. CDR3 nucleotide sequence: TGTGCCAGCAGTTTACGACTAGCGGGATTCCTGCAGTACGTC. Translated, it gives CASSLRLAGFLQYV.